This TCR beta chain emerged from a study of T cell changes during pregnancy in multiple sclerosis. Trimming pared 4 bases from V and 7 bases from J, leaving 19 bases between. The CDR3 is 15 amino acids. Germline lookup yields CDR1 SGHTA and CDR2 FQGNSA. Profiling relied on immunoSEQ multiplex PCR, and the TCRdb table lists in-frame clones only, not all of them. The sample has some 89,000 clones, about 94% seen once; the top ten hold around 2.5%. This clone was recorded once. This receptor was taken from a female donor with multiple sclerosis, enrolled in a pregnancy study. The chain combines TRBV7-2 with TRBJ1-2; tentatively, D is TRBD1 (6 bases). This sample comprised peripheral blood, obtained in the third trimester of pregnancy. CDR3 DNA: TGTGCCAGCAGCTGGGGGCAGGGACATGGGGGTGGCTACACCTTC. Amino acid sequence: CASSWGQGHGGGYTF.